These 17 T cell receptor beta chains originate from one sample sequenced in a study of a mutant IDH1 vaccine in newly diagnosed glioma. For these receptors, no antigen is known. Time point in this sample: week 11, during vaccination. The content of each vaccine dose was 300 ug of mutant IDH1 20-mer peptide, and topical imiquimod accompanied it. Sequencing was performed with immunoSEQ multiplex PCR; in TCRdb, only in-frame clones are kept and a portion is missing. The table has roughly 120,000 clones, around four fifths seen once. The starting material was PBMCs, obtained from a glioma patient whose treatment included an IDH1 peptide vaccine. These receptor sequences come from a man aged 40-49 years with glioma.

The genes are TRBV29-1 and TRBJ2-1; D is possibly TRBD2 (5 bases). Germline V CDR1 and CDR2: SQVTM, ANQGSEA. V was pared by 2 bases and J by 9 bases, with 20 bases between. This CDR3 has 15 residues. CDR3 protein: CSVEPLRRIGTEQFF. As DNA, the CDR3 is TGCAGCGTTGAACCCCTAAGGAGGATTGGTACTGAGCAGTTCTTC.

The rearrangement joins TRBV7-2 to TRBJ1-2; 8 bases fit TRBD1. Trimming cost V 5 bases and J 1 base; bases outside gene matches: 3. Germline V gene lookup returns CDR1 SGHTA and CDR2 FQGNSA. The length of the CDR3 is 14 residues. This CDR3 reads CASSPDRVNYGYTF. The DNA of the CDR3 is TGTGCCAGCAGCCCGGACAGGGTTAACTATGGCTACACCTTC.

V gene TRBV6-1 combines with J gene TRBJ2-7; 9 nucleotides agree with TRBD1. V gave up 3 bases and J gave up 3 bases; unmatched junction bases: 3. Germline V gives CDR1 MNHNS, CDR2 SASEGT. The CDR3 extends over 14 amino acids. This CDR3 reads CASSDDRGSYEQYF. CDR3 DNA sequence: TGTGCCAGCAGTGATGACAGGGGGAGCTACGAGCAGTACTTC.

The chain employs TRBV10-1 and TRBJ2-3; tentative D call: TRBD2 (5 bases). The CDR3 is 15 amino acids. With 4 bases removed from V and 2 bases from J, the gap between germline ends came to 13 bases. The germline gives CDR1 WNHNN, CDR2 SYGVQD (reference sequence). The CDR3 loop is CASSVSGSPTDTQYF. CDR3 nucleotide sequence: TGCGCCAGCAGTGTCTCGGGGAGCCCCACAGATACGCAGTATTTT.

V gene TRBV7-9 combines with J gene TRBJ1-5; TRBD1 matches 8 bases. Germline V gene sequence: CDR1 SEHNR, CDR2 FQNEAQ (reference sequence). The CDR3 sequence is 14 residues long. V was clipped by 4 bases and J by 5 bases; unmatched bases: 4. CDR3 residues: CASSSQGADQPQHF. CDR3 coding DNA: TGTGCCAGCAGCTCTCAGGGGGCAGATCAGCCCCAGCATTTT.

The V gene is TRBV28, the J gene TRBJ2-7, with TRBD2 matching over 13 bases. The CDR3 is 15 residues long. Germline CDR1 and CDR2: MDHEN and SYDVKM. Unmatched junction bases numbered 7, after V lost 6 bases and J lost 5 bases. This chain's CDR3 is CASRVGLAGEHEQYF. Here the CDR3 DNA reads TGTGCCAGCAGGGTCGGACTAGCGGGAGAACACGAGCAGTACTTC. Looking up the rest from reference TRBV28 and TRBJ2-7 gives the full variable domain: DVKVTQSSRYLVKRTGEKVFLECVQDMDHENMFWYRQDPGLGLRLIYFSYDVKMKEKGDIPEGYSVSREKKERFSLILESASTNQTSMYLCASRVGLAGEHEQYFGPGTRLTVT.

The chain combines TRBV19 with TRBJ1-4; D is uncertain. The CDR3 has 16 residues. V was shortened by 5 bases and J by 6 bases, with 19 bases between the two germline ends. CDR1 LNHDA and CDR2 SQIVND come from the germline V gene (reference sequence). The CDR3: CASSPQQLTVYEKLFF. CDR3 sequence (DNA): TGTGCCAGTAGTCCCCAACAATTGACGGTATATGAAAAACTGTTTTTT.

The chain combines TRBV6-1 with TRBJ2-7; D is uncertain. Germline-derived CDR1 and CDR2 are MNHNS and SASEGT. CDR3 length: 13 residues. V dropped 5 bases and J dropped 3 bases, with 11 bases sitting between them. CDR3 coding DNA: TGTGCCAGCAGTACCCACGAGAACTACGAGCAGTACTTC. It encodes CASSTHENYEQYF.

CDR3 nucleotides: TGTGCCTCACTAGCGGGAGGAGGAGAGACCCAGTACTTC. Residues: CASLAGGGETQYF. The chain uses TRBV10-3 and TRBJ2-5, with 12 positions matching TRBD2. This CDR3 has 13 residues. V shed 11 bases and J 4 bases; nucleotides not matched to a gene: 5. From germline, CDR1 is ENHRY and CDR2 SYGVKD.

This clone came up once. The rearrangement uses TRBV19 and TRBJ1-2; the match to TRBD1 covers 8 bases. Trimming removed 6 bases from V and 4 bases from J; junction bases left unmatched: 10. The V gene's germline CDR1 is LNHDA and CDR2 SQIVND (reference sequence). CDR3 length: 15 residues. In DNA, the CDR3 is TGTGCCAGTAGGTTAACAAGGGACAGGTCCTATGGCTACACCTTC. It is translated as CASRLTRDRSYGYTF.

J is TRBJ1-2 and V is TRBV20-1; D call uncertain. This CDR3 region has 11 residues. Trimming left V 0 bases short and J 12 bases short, with 11 bases between. Germline lookup yields CDR1 DFQATT and CDR2 SNEGSKA (reference sequence). CDR3 sequence (DNA): TGCAGTGCTAGAGATCTGGGTGAGGACACCTTC. Protein product: CSARDLGEDTF.

This rearrangement joins TRBV9 to TRBJ2-2; possibly TRBD2 for D (5 bases). Trimming stripped 7 bases from V and 7 bases from J, with 17 bases between. Germline loops: CDR1 SGDLS, CDR2 YYNGEE. This CDR3 is 14 amino acids long. The DNA for the CDR3 is TGTGCCAGCTCTCACGTGGGCGGGTTCGGGGAGCTGTTTTTT. Its translation is CASSHVGGFGELFF.

J is TRBJ2-3 and V is TRBV5-5; D uncertain. The germline V and J ends were trimmed by 0 bases and 4 bases, with 0 bases remaining between them. Germline CDR1 SGHKS, CDR2 YYEKEE (reference sequence). This CDR3 is 11 amino acids long. This CDR3 is CASSLADTQYF. DNA for the CDR3: TGTGCCAGCAGCTTGGCAGATACGCAGTATTTT.

The V and J genes are TRBV18 and TRBJ1-5, with 8 bases identical to TRBD1. V gave up 4 bases and J gave up 3 bases; unmatched junction bases: 5. CDR3 length: 15 amino acids. The germline gives CDR1 KGHSH, CDR2 LQKENI. The CDR3 sequence is CASSRTGLNNQPQHF. DNA of the CDR3: TGTGCCAGCTCACGGACAGGGTTGAACAATCAGCCCCAGCATTTT.

This clone was recorded only once. The rearrangement links TRBV4-2 to TRBJ1-3, with D possibly matching TRBD1 (5 bases). The CDR3 runs 16 residues. Per germline, CDR1 LGHNA and CDR2 YNFKEQ. V was cut by 1 base and J by 0 bases, with 10 bases left in between. The CDR3 is CASSQAAGLSGNTIYF. The CDR3 DNA reads TGTGCCAGCAGCCAAGCTGCGGGGCTCTCTGGAAACACCATATATTTT.

At least ten counts were recorded for this clone. The gene calls are TRBV19 and TRBJ1-6; the match to TRBD1 covers 11 bases. CDR1 is LNHDA and CDR2 is SQIVND in the germline V gene (reference sequence). The CDR3 loop spans 14 amino acids. With 6 bases clipped from V and 6 bases from J, the junction kept 1 base outside the gene matches. CDR3 sequence reads: CASRGTGGNSPLHF. CDR3 nucleotide sequence: TGTGCCAGTAGAGGGACAGGGGGTAATTCACCCCTCCACTTT.

The chain uses TRBV27 and TRBJ2-3; unclear D gene. Between the trimmed V and J ends, which lost 1 base and 4 bases, there was a span of 9 bases. The germline gives CDR1 MNHEY, CDR2 SMNVEV (reference sequence). The CDR3 totals 14 residues. CDR3 nucleotides: TGTGCCAGCAGTTTATTATCGATCCCAGATACGCAGTATTTT. It codes for CASSLLSIPDTQYF.